Shown below are 2 T cell receptor beta chains from a single sample sequenced in a study of cytomegalovirus exposure and HLA in healthy donors listed by TCRdb under 2017. Library preparation employed the immunoSEQ multiplex PCR assay. For the multiplex PCR, a mixture combining 60 forward primers for TCR Vbeta segments and 13 reverse primers for TCR Jbeta segments was used. TCRdb holds this immuneACCESS table with in-frame rearrangements only. Some clones are missing; in checked studies, unresolved V genes explain under half, and the rest has no known cause. Counted in this sample were roughly 120,000 clones; under 90% of them appeared once. The ten largest make up 2% to 3% of the sample. The source material was PBMCs. These receptors came from a woman aged 18-35 years in good health and CMV-seronegative.

The CDR3 bases are TGTGCCAGCAGACGGACAGAGATCTATGGCTACACCTTC. Amino acids: CASRRTEIYGYTF. The chain combines TRBV6-5 with TRBJ1-2; tentatively, D is TRBD1 (6 bases). The CDR3 totals 13 residues. Germline-derived CDR1 and CDR2 are MNHEY and SVGAGI. Trimming shortened V by 6 bases and J by 4 bases, and 12 bases separated the two germline ends.

V is TRBV27 and J is TRBJ2-6; D ambiguous. Trimming left V 0 bases short and J 4 bases short, with 13 bases between. The CDR3 contains 17 residues. The germline V gene encodes CDR1 MNHEY and CDR2 SMNVEV (reference sequence). DNA for the CDR3: TGTGCCAGCAGTTTATCATCCGCGAGGTCCGGGGCCAACGTCCTGACTTTC. Amino acid sequence: CASSLSSARSGANVLTF.